This T cell receptor (beta chain) was identified in a study of blood T cell repertoires in COVID-19. Germline CDR1 reads SEHNR; CDR2 reads FQNEAQ (reference sequence). Trimming removed 1 base from V and 2 bases from J, with 11 bases in between. The CDR3 contains 15 residues. A single count supports this clone. Sequencing used immunoSEQ multiplex PCR; TCRdb keeps in-frame clones, though not all of them. Of over 70,000 clones listed, less than 85% are singletons. Sequencing used peripheral blood. This receptor was taken from a woman aged 80 or over with acute or convalescent COVID-19. The V call is TRBV7-9, the J call TRBJ2-5; D is possibly TRBD1 (6 bases). CDR3: CASSLVGTTQETQYF. CDR3 bases: TGTGCCAGCAGCTTAGTGGGGACAACGCAAGAGACCCAGTACTTC. Variable domain in full (rest from reference TRBV7-9 and TRBJ2-5): DTGVSQNPRHKITKRGQNVTFRCDPISEHNRLYWYRQTLGQGPEFLTYFQNEAQLEKSRLLSDRFSAERPKGSFSTLEIQRTEQGDSAMYLCASSLVGTTQETQYFGPGTRLLVL.